These 13 T cell receptor beta chains originate from one sample sequenced in a study of blood T cell repertoires in COVID-19. Generated by immunoSEQ multiplex PCR, the TCRdb table keeps only in-frame clones and is missing some. This table has about 270,000 clones, around 87% appearing once. Input material: PBMCs or T cells enriched from blood (not recorded which). The source is a woman between 18 and 30 years old who had recovered from COVID-19.

This clone appeared once. The V call is TRBV29-1, the J call TRBJ2-2; a weak D match, TRBD2 (6 bases). The CDR3 spans 16 residues. The V end was cut by 0 bases, the J end by 4 bases, with 15 bases between. Germline lookup yields CDR1 SQVTM and CDR2 ANQGSEA. The CDR3 loop reads CSVEERERGGTGELFF. As DNA, the CDR3 is TGCAGCGTTGAAGAAAGAGAGAGGGGAGGCACCGGGGAGCTGTTTTTT.

The chain is built from TRBV5-1 and TRBJ2-7; no reliable D call. The CDR3 has 14 amino acids. V lost 3 bases to trimming and J lost 0 bases, with 10 bases between them. Germline CDR1 SGHRS, CDR2 YFSETQ. CDR3 in amino acids: CASSSDWSSYEQYF. DNA for the CDR3: TGCGCCAGCAGCTCCGACTGGAGCTCCTACGAGCAGTACTTC.

This sequence joins TRBV4-1 and TRBJ1-2, with D tentatively TRBD1 (5 bases). The CDR3 contains 16 residues. V lost 0 bases to trimming and J lost 2 bases, with 13 bases between them. Germline CDR1 and CDR2: MGHRA and YSYEKL. The CDR3 DNA follows: TGCGCCAGCAGCCAAGATCATGGGGCGTTAAACTATGGCTACACCTTC. Its protein product is CASSQDHGALNYGYTF.

This clone occurred once. The J gene is TRBJ1-2, the V gene TRBV5-8, with D uncertain. CDR1 and CDR2 (germline): SGHTS, YDEGEE. The CDR3 sequence is 15 residues long. V lost 4 bases to trimming and J lost 0 bases, with 13 bases between them. The CDR3 DNA sequence: TGTGCCAGCAGCCGGGGTGAGGTCACTAACTATGGCTACACCTTC. This translates into CASSRGEVTNYGYTF.

This chain links TRBV3-1 (or the pseudogene TRBV3-2) with TRBJ1-2; the match to TRBD1 covers 10 bases. The CDR3 extends over 15 amino acids. Germline CDR1 LGHDT, CDR2 YNNKEL (reference sequence). J gave up 4 bases and V 2 bases, and 4 bases lay outside the gene matches. CDR3 sequence: CASSQMRTGGYGYTF. CDR3 nucleotide sequence: TGTGCCAGCAGCCAAATGAGGACAGGGGGCTATGGCTACACCTTC.

The chain is built from TRBV6-1 and TRBJ2-3, with 11 bases aligning to TRBD2. Germline V gene sequence: CDR1 MNHNS, CDR2 SASEGT. Trimming cost V 4 bases and J 4 bases; bases outside gene matches: 7. This CDR3 has 16 amino acids. As DNA, the CDR3 is TGTGCCAGCAGTGGGACTAGCGGGTTTACCTCAGATACGCAGTATTTT. Translated: CASSGTSGFTSDTQYF.

This clone turned up a few times. The chain carries TRBV2 and TRBJ2-2; no clear D gene. This CDR3 has 14 amino acids. Trimming took off 1 base at V and 9 bases at J, with 12 bases between the two ends. Germline CDR1 is SNHLY and CDR2 is FYNNEI. The CDR3: CASSEVDLIRELFF. In DNA, the CDR3 is TGTGCCAGCAGTGAAGTTGATCTAATCCGGGAGCTGTTTTTT.

The genes are TRBV25-1 and TRBJ2-1; D perhaps matches TRBD1 (6 bases). CDR3 length: 13 residues. Trimming removed 5 bases at V and 10 bases at J, with 15 bases between. Germline CDR1 is MGHDK and CDR2 is SYGVNS. The CDR3 DNA is TGTGCCAGCAGTCAACTTGCCGGGACAGAGCAGTTCTTC. It encodes CASSQLAGTEQFF. The whole variable domain, remainder taken from reference TRBV25-1 and TRBJ2-1, is EADIYQTPRYLVIGTGKKITLECSQTMGHDKMYWYQQDPGMELHLIHYSYGVNSTEKGDLSSESTVSRIRTEHFPLTLESARPSHTSQYLCASSQLAGTEQFFGPGTRLTVL.

The chain recombines TRBV5-4 with TRBJ2-5; 15 positions agree with TRBD2. Germline V gene data show CDR1 as SGHNT and CDR2 as YYREEE (reference sequence). The junction had 8 bases not matched to a gene; V was cut back by 4 bases and J by 4 bases. This CDR3 comprises 17 residues. CDR3 in DNA: TGTGCCAGCAGCCCTGGACTAGCGGGGGGGCAAGGAGAGACCCAGTACTTC. Its protein is CASSPGLAGGQGETQYF.

This clone was observed once. The CDR3 bases are TGTGCCAGCAGCTTGGGTCTGGAGGGTCCGAATTCACCCCTCCACTTT. It is translated as CASSLGLEGPNSPLHF. The chain is built from TRBV7-9 and TRBJ1-6; unclear D gene. The ends were cut back, 3 bases at V and 7 bases at J, with 16 bases in the middle. This CDR3 region has 16 residues. From germline, CDR1 is SEHNR and CDR2 FQNEAQ (reference sequence).

This chain links TRBV5-6 with TRBJ2-7, with 9 positions matching TRBD1. Trimming took 0 bases from V and 3 from J; bases not matched to a gene: 4. Germline lookup yields CDR1 SGHDT and CDR2 YYEEEE. This CDR3 comprises 15 residues. The CDR3 loop reads CASSLEQGANYEQYF. CDR3 in DNA: TGTGCCAGCAGCTTGGAACAGGGGGCGAACTACGAGCAGTACTTC.

V usage is TRBV5-1 and J usage is TRBJ1-1; D is uncertain. CDR1 and CDR2 (germline): SGHRS, YFSETQ. V was clipped by 0 bases and J by 1 base, with 4 bases between them. This CDR3 is built from 13 residues. CDR3 DNA sequence: TGCGCCAGCAGCTTGGTATCGAACACTGAAGCTTTCTTT. It codes for CASSLVSNTEAFF.

The chain employs TRBV4-1 and TRBJ1-3; 9 nucleotides line up with TRBD1. The CDR3 covers 15 residues. The V gene end was trimmed by 4 bases and the J gene end by 4 bases; junction bases not matched to a gene: 5. Germline V lookup: CDR1 MGHRA, CDR2 YSYEKL. CDR3 DNA sequence: TGCGCCAGCAGCCCGACAGGGACAGGGGGAAACACCATATATTTT. This encodes CASSPTGTGGNTIYF.